The T cell receptor (beta chain) described here comes from a study of CD8+CD57+ T cells in acquired aplastic anemia. The wider study: The DNA of sorted CD4+ and CD8+ cells averaged roughly 3 ug.

Overall study results and limits: CD8+ Simpson's diversity did not differ significantly between patients and controls. Both patients and controls carried the same twenty-nine CD8+ CDR3 sequences.

TCR beta VDJ and CDR3 were profiled, and genomic DNA was the template. A single record per CDR3 protein comes from TCRdb applying MiXCR to the reads. The profile shows around 250,000 distinct CDR3 sequences, approximately 57% of them singletons. Of note for this clonotype: Its antigen is currently unknown.

V lost 1 base to trimming and J lost 3 bases, with 4 bases between them. The CDR3 sequence is 12 residues long. The germline V gene encodes CDR1 MGHDK and CDR2 SYGVNS. The source is a human donor with severe aplastic anemia or a healthy control (not recorded which). Sequenced input: sorted CD4+, CD8+, or CD8+CD57+ T cells (not recorded which) from PBMCs. This chain connects TRBV25-1 to TRBJ2-7; D not resolved. CDR3 loop: CASSELGYEQYF. The CDR3 nucleotides are TGTGCCAGCAGTGAATTGGGCTACGAGCAGTACTTC.